The 14 T cell receptor beta chains given below trace back to one sample, sequenced in a study of T cell clonality in common variable immunodeficiency (dated by TCRdb to 2013 to 2016). Library creation used the immunoSEQ multiplex PCR assay. This is the immuneACCESS table as TCRdb keeps it, with only in-frame sequences that have V and J called. A part of the clones is gone; compared with another copy, unresolved V genes explain less than half, and the rest is unexplained. In this sample the table shows approximately 40,000 clones, and no singletons are among them. About 10% of the sample belongs to the ten largest clones. The sequenced sample was peripheral blood mononuclear cells. The receptors come from a person aged 18 to 75 in good health.

This clone was detected a few times. The CDR3 is cut off 3 residues early in the read; its end comes from the germline J gene. The V and J genes are TRBV19 and TRBJ2-4, with 9 nucleotides matching TRBD1. Germline CDR1 is LNHDA and CDR2 is SQIVND (reference sequence). There are 16 residues in the CDR3. The CDR3 region is CASTRTGEVANYGQYF. CDR3 bases read: TGTGCCAGTACTCGGACAGGGGAGGTAGCTAACTATGGT.

In this sample, this clone turned up many times. The CDR3 end lies 3 residues beyond the end of the read and is filled in from the germline J gene. V and J are TRBV5-1 and TRBJ1-5; D is possibly TRBD1 (5 bases). Trimming removed 2 bases at V and 5 bases at J, with 8 bases between. Germline assignment: CDR1 SGHRS and CDR2 YFSETQ. The CDR3 has 13 amino acids. CDR3 DNA, as far as it was read: TGCGCCAGCAGCTTCGGGGGGGATCAGCCC. Protein sequence: CASSFGGDQP. The complete CDR3 reads CASSFGGDQPQHF.

The sample holds many counts of this clone. The CDR3 is cut off 3 residues early in the read; its end comes from the germline J gene. The V gene is TRBV5-1, the J gene TRBJ1-2; 9 bases line up with TRBD1. CDR1 is SGHRS and CDR2 is YFSETQ in the germline V gene. This CDR3 spans 14 amino acids. V gave up 3 bases and J gave up 6 bases; unmatched junction bases: 6. CDR3 DNA (partial): TGCGCCAGCAGCTCCACAGGGGGCTCGGATGGC. This sequence encodes CASSSTGGSDG. Given in full, the CDR3 is CASSSTGGSDGYTF.

This clone was observed many times. The read ends 3 residues before the CDR3 terminus; that terminus is restored from the germline J gene. The chain joins TRBV11-3 to TRBJ1-1, with D perhaps TRBD1 (5 bases). Looked up from germline, CDR1 is SGHNT and CDR2 is YENEEA. This CDR3 is built from 14 residues. V was trimmed by 4 bases and J by 6 bases, leaving 15 bases between them. CDR3 DNA (partial): TGTGCCAGCAGCTCGTGGGGGGGAGGGGCTGAA. Translation gives CASSSWGGGAE. The whole CDR3 protein reads CASSSWGGGAEAFF.

Ten or more counts support this clone. The read ends 3 residues shy of where the CDR3 ends; the end is completed using the germline J gene. The chain carries TRBV6-1 and TRBJ2-3; TRBD2 matches 7 bases. J was trimmed by 2 bases and V by 1 base; bases with no gene match: 6. Germline CDR1 is MNHNS and CDR2 is SASEGT. The CDR3 extends over 16 amino acids. The DNA read from the CDR3 is TGTGCCAGCAGTGAAGTTGTAGCGGGTAACACAGATACG. Amino acid sequence: CASSEVVAGNTDT. The whole CDR3 sequence reads CASSEVVAGNTDTQYF.

This clone came up many times. The sequenced fragment ends 3 residues before the CDR3 boundary, so the rest is inferred from the germline J gene. This rearrangement joins TRBV12-3 or TRBV12-4 to TRBJ1-2, with 7 bases that match TRBD1. Trimming removed 2 bases from V and 6 bases from J; junction bases left unmatched: 9. The CDR3 length is 15 residues. The CDR3: CASSLWDTGADGYTF. Incomplete CDR3 DNA: TGTGCCAGCAGTTTATGGGATACAGGGGCAGATGGC.

In the case of this clone: The read finishes 3 residues shy of the CDR3 end, and the germline J gene is used to complete it. This chain uses TRBV2 with TRBJ1-5; 7 positions agree with TRBD1. The CDR3 totals 15 residues. Germline V CDR1 and CDR2: SNHLY, FYNNEI. Unmatched junction bases numbered 9, after V lost 2 bases and J lost 8 bases. Here the CDR3 reads CASSELTGREEPQHF. The covered CDR3 bases are TGTGCCAGCAGTGAACTGACAGGGAGGGAAGAGCCC.

This clone occurred a few times. The CDR3 extends 3 residues past the end of the read, so its final part is completed from the germline J gene. The rearrangement joins TRBV7-8 to TRBJ1-2; 10 bases map to TRBD1. The length of the CDR3 is 15 residues. Germline CDR1 and CDR2: SGHVS and FQNEAQ. Germline trimming cut 1 base from V and 5 bases from J; bases unmatched to any gene: 4. The CDR3 sequence is CASSLGPGQGYGYTF. The DNA read from the CDR3 is TGTGCCAGCAGCTTAGGCCCGGGACAGGGGTATGGC.

This clone turned up a few times. Read coverage stops 3 residues before the CDR3 terminus; the germline J gene supplies the remainder. This chain uses TRBV7-2 with TRBJ2-1; perhaps TRBD1 as D (6 bases). Germline V lookup: CDR1 SGHTA, CDR2 FQGNSA. This CDR3 has 15 residues. V was pared by 5 bases and J by 4 bases, with 15 bases between. This CDR3 reads CASSATSGEYNEQFF. The sequenced part of the CDR3 DNA is TGTGCCAGCAGCGCGACCTCAGGGGAATACAATGAG.

This clone was counted ten times or more. The CDR3 is cut off 3 residues early in the read; its end comes from the germline J gene. The chain recombines TRBV20-1 with TRBJ2-1; 10 nucleotides agree with TRBD2. The CDR3 covers 18 residues. J was trimmed by 3 bases and V by 0 bases; bases with no gene match: 11. The germline V gene has CDR1 DFQATT and CDR2 SNEGSKA (reference sequence). CDR3 bases read: TGCAGTGCTAGAGAGGTAGCGGGAGGCCCTAGAAACTACAATGAG. Encoded protein: CSAREVAGGPRNYNE. The complete CDR3 sequence is CSAREVAGGPRNYNEQFF.

This clone was recorded many times. Sequencing ends 3 residues short of the CDR3 end; the germline J gene provides the rest. The J gene is TRBJ2-4, the V gene TRBV2; tentatively, D is TRBD1 (5 bases). The CDR3 spans 14 residues. Germline assignment: CDR1 SNHLY and CDR2 FYNNEI. The CDR3 protein is CASSATVTSTVQYF. Incomplete CDR3 DNA: TGTGCCAGCAGTGCGACAGTGACCTCCACCGTT.

This clone was picked up many times. The read is 3 residues too short to cover the CDR3 end, so that end is filled in from the germline J gene. This rearrangement joins TRBV6-2 or TRBV6-3 to TRBJ2-3, with no clear D. Trimming removed 2 bases from V and 2 bases from J, with 11 bases in between. CDR3 length: 15 amino acids. The V gene's germline CDR1 is MNHEY and CDR2 SVGEGT. CDR3: CASSYERLLTDTQYF. The part of the CDR3 DNA that was read is TGTGCCAGCAGTTACGAGCGACTTCTCACAGATACG.

This clone was picked up many times. The missing CDR3 end, 3 residues past where the read stops, is filled in from the germline J gene. The V gene is TRBV14, the J gene TRBJ2-4; weak D call: TRBD1 (6 bases). With 4 bases removed from V and 1 base from J, the gap between germline ends came to 8 bases. Germline V gives CDR1 SGHDN, CDR2 FVKESK. The CDR3 spans 14 residues. Incomplete CDR3 DNA: TGTGCCAGCAGCCCCACAGGGGCCAAAAACATT. This codes for CASSPTGAKNI. The CDR3 in its entirety is CASSPTGAKNIQYF.

At least ten counts were recorded for this clone. Read data end 3 residues before the CDR3 end; the end is taken from the germline J gene. J is TRBJ2-5 and V is TRBV5-1; TRBD1 aligns across 8 bases. Germline-derived CDR1 and CDR2 are SGHRS and YFSETQ. The V gene end was trimmed by 4 bases and the J gene end by 3 bases; junction bases not matched to a gene: 2. There are 13 residues in the CDR3. The sequenced part of the CDR3 DNA is TGCGCCAGCAGCCTACAGGGGGAAGAGACC. Its translation is CASSLQGEET. The entire CDR3 protein is CASSLQGEETQYF.